A single sample gave rise to the 20 T cell receptor beta chains below, sequenced in a study of blood T cell repertoires in COVID-19. TCRdb's table, derived via immunoSEQ multiplex PCR, lists solely in-frame clones and lacks some. The sample shows a few hundred thousand clones, roughly 90% of them seen only once. The specimen sequenced was PBMCs or T cells enriched from blood (not recorded which). Receptor source: a woman aged 30 to 39 who had recovered from COVID-19.

Here the CDR3 DNA reads TGTGCCAGCAGTCCTAACAGGGGGCACGTCTATGGCTACACCTTC. This codes for CASSPNRGHVYGYTF. The J gene is TRBJ1-2, the V gene TRBV6-5, with 9 bases identical to TRBD1. CDR3 size: 15 residues. CDR1 and CDR2 (germline): MNHEY, SVGAGI. V lost 5 bases and J lost 4; bases outside the gene matches: 8.

The chain recombines TRBV28 with TRBJ1-1; D is possibly TRBD1 (5 bases). The CDR3 extends over 14 amino acids. The germline CDR1 and CDR2 sequences are MDHEN and SYDVKM. The V gene lost 2 bases and the J gene lost 0 bases, with 7 bases spanning the gap. DNA for the CDR3: TGTGCCAGCAGTTTACAGGGCCTGAACACTGAAGCTTTCTTT. As protein: CASSLQGLNTEAFF.

This clone has only a few counts. J is TRBJ2-7 and V is TRBV6-4; D is possibly TRBD2 (6 bases). Germline CDR1 reads MRHNA; CDR2 reads SNTAGT. Trimming left V 6 bases short and J 6 bases short, with 21 bases between. The CDR3 is 15 residues long. CDR3 in DNA: TGTGCCAGCAGCCCTTCGGGGGAACTCCTCGGCGAGCAGTACTTC. This encodes CASSPSGELLGEQYF.

V and J are TRBV6-2 or TRBV6-3 and TRBJ2-1; TRBD2 aligns across 9 bases. J lost 7 bases, V lost 5 bases, and 6 bases had no gene match. The V gene's germline CDR1 is MNHEY and CDR2 SVGEGT. The CDR3 loop spans 14 amino acids. The CDR3 spells CASSNIAGANEQFF. CDR3 DNA sequence: TGTGCCAGCAGTAATATAGCGGGGGCGAATGAGCAGTTCTTC.

The CDR3 reads CASSFWGEETQYF. DNA for the CDR3: TGTGCCAGCAGTTTTTGGGGGGAAGAGACCCAGTACTTC. This chain joins TRBV12-3 or TRBV12-4 and TRBJ2-5, with a tentative D call TRBD2 (6 bases). The CDR3 has 13 residues. V was clipped by 3 bases and J by 3 bases, with 8 bases between them.

J is TRBJ2-1 and V is TRBV4-1, with D unresolved. CDR3 length equals 13 residues. Germline V CDR1 and CDR2: MGHRA, YSYEKL. V was clipped by 1 base and J by 7 bases, with 8 bases between them. The chain's CDR3 is CASSQAEENEQFF. As DNA, the CDR3 is TGCGCCAGCAGCCAAGCCGAAGAGAATGAGCAGTTCTTC.

The genes are TRBV5-5 and TRBJ2-3; 8 nucleotides match TRBD2. J was trimmed by 1 base and V by 0 bases; bases with no gene match: 4. The CDR3 totals 16 residues. Germline loops: CDR1 SGHKS, CDR2 YYEKEE (reference sequence). The CDR3 nucleotides read TGTGCCAGCAGCTTGGTTGGTAGCGGGGGCACAGATACGCAGTATTTT. Translating it yields CASSLVGSGGTDTQYF.

The genes are TRBV19 and TRBJ2-2; the D gene is possibly TRBD2 (5 bases). Germline assignment: CDR1 LNHDA and CDR2 SQIVND (reference sequence). The CDR3 runs to 17 residues. V lost 10 bases and J lost 0, with 21 bases in between. The CDR3 protein is CATPRRRGRSNTGELFF. CDR3 nucleotides: TGTGCCACCCCCCGCCGCCGAGGGCGCTCGAACACCGGGGAGCTGTTTTTT.

The chain uses TRBV18 and TRBJ2-1; 9 bases line up with TRBD2. The germline V gene encodes CDR1 KGHSH and CDR2 LQKENI. The V gene end was trimmed by 3 bases and the J gene end by 1 base; junction bases not matched to a gene: 13. The CDR3 totals 19 residues. CDR3 region: CASSPTSPSGNISYNEQFF. The DNA for the CDR3 is TGTGCCAGCTCACCTACCTCGCCTAGCGGGAATATATCCTACAATGAGCAGTTCTTC.

V gene TRBV25-1 combines with J gene TRBJ2-3; D possibly corresponds to TRBD2 (5 bases). V was clipped by 5 bases and J by 6 bases, with 18 bases between them. Germline V lookup: CDR1 MGHDK, CDR2 SYGVNS. The CDR3 runs 15 residues. CDR3 bases: TGTGCCAGCAGTACCGGTTTTCTAAGAGGGGATACGCAGTATTTT. As protein: CASSTGFLRGDTQYF. The variable domain in full, completed from reference TRBV25-1 and TRBJ2-3, reads EADIYQTPRYLVIGTGKKITLECSQTMGHDKMYWYQQDPGMELHLIHYSYGVNSTEKGDLSSESTVSRIRTEHFPLTLESARPSHTSQYLCASSTGFLRGDTQYFGPGTRLTVL.

CDR3 protein: CASSLFSPNQPQHF. CDR3 DNA sequence: TGTGCCAGCAGTTTATTCTCCCCCAATCAGCCCCAGCATTTT. The rearrangement links TRBV28 to TRBJ1-5; D ambiguous. Germline values: CDR1 MDHEN, CDR2 SYDVKM. The CDR3 is 14 amino acids. Trimming cost V 1 base and J 3 bases, with 7 bases left between them. The full variable domain, rest sourced from reference TRBV28 and TRBJ1-5, is DVKVTQSSRYLVKRTGEKVFLECVQDMDHENMFWYRQDPGLGLRLIYFSYDVKMKEKGDIPEGYSVSREKKERFSLILESASTNQTSMYLCASSLFSPNQPQHFGDGTRLSIL.

J is TRBJ2-3 and V is TRBV30; the match to TRBD1 covers 12 bases. The CDR3 runs to 15 residues. Germline V gene sequence: CDR1 GTSNPN, CDR2 SVGIG (reference sequence). V lost 1 base and J lost 5; bases outside the gene matches: 4. The CDR3 reads CAWSAGQGARDTQYF. The CDR3 DNA reads TGTGCCTGGAGTGCGGGACAGGGGGCAAGAGATACGCAGTATTTT.

The rearrangement links TRBV6-6 to TRBJ2-1; TRBD2 might be the D (7 bases). V was cut by 6 bases and J by 4 bases, with 19 bases left in between. Germline V gives CDR1 MNHNY, CDR2 SVGAGI (reference sequence). The CDR3 covers 16 residues. CDR3 loop: CASSPPPRGGYNEQFF. The CDR3 DNA follows: TGTGCCAGCAGCCCACCTCCGAGGGGGGGTTACAATGAGCAGTTCTTC.

The gene calls are TRBV14 and TRBJ2-1; 9 bases agree with TRBD2. The junction had 15 bases not matched to a gene; V was cut back by 3 bases and J by 9 bases. Per germline, CDR1 SGHDN and CDR2 FVKESK. The CDR3 has 17 amino acids. Here the CDR3 reads CASSHWGRGGPFSEQFF. In nucleotides, the CDR3 is TGTGCCAGCAGCCACTGGGGGCGGGGGGGCCCGTTTAGTGAGCAGTTCTTC.

The rearrangement uses TRBV30 and TRBJ1-2; no definite D call. The CDR3 is made up of 13 amino acids. Deletions cut 5 bases from V and 0 bases from J, with 10 bases between. Germline V lookup: CDR1 GTSNPN, CDR2 SVGIG (reference sequence). CDR3 residues: CAWARHTNYGYTF. Written as DNA, the CDR3 is TGTGCCTGGGCGAGACACACTAACTATGGCTACACCTTC.

This clone has just one count. The DNA for the CDR3 is TGTGCCAGCAGTTTAGGCCAGGGGTTCAGACAGCCCCAGCATTTT. It encodes CASSLGQGFRQPQHF. The V gene is TRBV28, the J gene TRBJ1-5; a possible D gene is TRBD1 (6 bases). CDR1 is MDHEN and CDR2 is SYDVKM in the germline V gene. The V and J ends lost 2 bases and 7 bases respectively, with 15 bases between them. The CDR3 is 15 amino acids.

This clone occurred a few times. The chain uses TRBV4-3 and TRBJ2-4; TRBD2 is a possible D gene (7 bases). The CDR3 loop spans 14 amino acids. Germline CDR1 is LGHNA and CDR2 is YSLEER. Between the trimmed V and J ends, which lost 4 bases and 8 bases, there was a span of 15 bases. The CDR3 sequence is CASSPRGGGDIQYF. DNA of the CDR3: TGCGCCAGCAGCCCAAGGGGGGGAGGGGACATTCAGTACTTC.

This clone was seen just once. The CDR3 DNA follows: TGTGCCAGCAGGGGACAGGGACGAGACGAGCAGTACTTC. Translation gives CASRGQGRDEQYF. The chain has TRBV12-3 or TRBV12-4 and TRBJ2-7; the match to TRBD1 covers 9 bases. The CDR3 totals 13 residues. V was pared by 6 bases and J by 5 bases, with 5 bases of the junction left unmatched.

The chain carries TRBV2 and TRBJ1-6; maybe TRBD1 (5 bases). Germline V gene lookup returns CDR1 SNHLY and CDR2 FYNNEI. The V and J ends lost 5 bases and 10 bases respectively, with 12 bases between them. The CDR3 length is 13 residues. Written as DNA, the CDR3 is TGTGCCAGCAGTACCAGGGCTCGGTCACCCCTCCACTTT. It codes for CASSTRARSPLHF.

In DNA, the CDR3 is TGTGCCACCAGTGACCCAGGACAGGGGGGCGAGCAGTACTTC. Its protein is CATSDPGQGGEQYF. The chain uses TRBV24-1 and TRBJ2-7, with TRBD1 matching 10 bases. The CDR3 is 14 residues long. The germline CDR1 and CDR2 sequences are KGHDR and SFDVKD. V dropped 4 bases and J dropped 6; count of bases not matched to a gene: 5.